A single sample gave rise to the 23 T cell receptor beta chains below, sequenced in a study of cytomegalovirus exposure and HLA in healthy donors. PCR primers comprised 60 Vbeta and 13 Jbeta primers. Libraries were prepared by immunoSEQ multiplex PCR; TCRdb keeps only in-frame clonotypes and omits some of them. The repertoire holds roughly 120,000 clones, about 80% seen once, with over 7% in the top ten. The source material was PBMCs. Receptor source: a woman in her 50s in good health and CMV-seropositive.

The genes are TRBV7-2 and TRBJ2-3; 12 bases are shared with TRBD1. Trimming at V came to 4 bases and at J to 3 bases, leaving 5 bases not matched to a gene. CDR1 is SGHTA, CDR2 FQGNSA, per germline. This CDR3 has 16 residues. CDR3 coding DNA: TGTGCCAGCAGCTCGGGGACAGGGGGCAGGACAGATACGCAGTATTTT. Translated: CASSSGTGGRTDTQYF.

CDR3: CSARVGGELFF. CDR3 nucleotides: TGCAGTGCTAGAGTCGGGGGGGAGCTGTTTTTT. J is TRBJ2-2 and V is TRBV20-1; D remains unclear. This CDR3 region has 11 residues. Deletions cut 1 base from V and 8 bases from J, with 5 bases between. CDR1 is DFQATT and CDR2 is SNEGSKA in the germline V gene (reference sequence).

V usage is TRBV7-2 and J usage is TRBJ2-5; 14 nucleotides match TRBD2. Germline trimming cut 1 base from V and 7 bases from J; bases unmatched to any gene: 5. Germline-derived CDR1 and CDR2 are SGHTA and FQGNSA. This CDR3 is 16 amino acids long. The CDR3 DNA sequence: TGTGCCAGCAGCTTAGAGGGGACTAGCGGGGGTCGGACCCAGTACTTC. Protein: CASSLEGTSGGRTQYF.

The CDR3 protein is CASSLVLSYEQYF. In DNA form, the CDR3 reads TGTGCCAGCAGCTTAGTACTTTCCTACGAGCAGTACTTC. The chain uses TRBV7-9 and TRBJ2-7; D not certain. Germline V gene lookup returns CDR1 SEHNR and CDR2 FQNEAQ (reference sequence). Trimming removed 1 base from V and 1 base from J, with 5 bases in between. The CDR3 is 13 residues long.

The rearrangement uses TRBV6-5 and TRBJ2-7; D gene ambiguous. The CDR3 extends over 14 amino acids. The germline CDR1 and CDR2 sequences are MNHEY and SVGAGI. V gave up 0 bases and J gave up 6 bases, with 12 bases separating them. DNA of the CDR3: TGTGCCAGCAGTTACTCCTCCCGCTATACCGAGCAGTACTTC. Amino acid sequence: CASSYSSRYTEQYF.

The chain links TRBV4-2 to TRBJ2-1; 10 positions agree with TRBD2. CDR3 length equals 16 residues. Trimming took 2 bases from V and 7 from J; bases not matched to a gene: 8. CDR1 is LGHNA, CDR2 YNFKEQ, per germline. CDR3 coding DNA: TGTGCCAGCAGCCAATGGCTAGCGGGGGCTGGGAATGAGCAGTTCTTC. Translating gives CASSQWLAGAGNEQFF.

DNA of the CDR3: TGTGCCAGCAGTGAGGGATACGGAGGGGCAGATACGCAGTATTTT. It is translated as CASSEGYGGADTQYF. The chain combines TRBV6-1 with TRBJ2-3; weak D call: TRBD2 (6 bases). V dropped 3 bases and J dropped 4 bases, with 14 bases sitting between them. CDR1 MNHNS and CDR2 SASEGT come from the germline V gene. This CDR3 comprises 15 residues.

Only a few counts were recorded for this clone. An end of the junction does not agree with germline; a read error may underlie this. This chain links TRBV27 with TRBJ2-3; tentatively, D is TRBD1 (6 bases). The germline V gene encodes CDR1 MNHEY and CDR2 SMNVEV (reference sequence). The CDR3 contains 15 residues. In nucleotides, the CDR3 is TGTGCCAGCCGGACCGACAGGACCGACACATATACGCAGTATTTT. Its translation is CASRTDRTDTYTQYF.

This clone was counted between two and nine times. The chain employs TRBV25-1 and TRBJ1-2; 11 bases are shared with TRBD1. Germline CDR1 and CDR2: MGHDK and SYGVNS. The junction had 12 bases not matched to a gene; V was cut back by 5 bases and J by 4 bases. This CDR3 region has 17 residues. CDR3 in amino acids: CASSFRTGGGLGYGYTF. CDR3 sequence (DNA): TGTGCCAGCAGTTTTAGGACAGGGGGCGGCCTAGGCTATGGCTACACCTTC.

This rearrangement joins TRBV11-2 to TRBJ2-7; 12 bases are shared with TRBD1. V trimming: 3 bases; J trimming: 7 bases; junction bases outside the gene matches: 7. This CDR3 contains 15 residues. Germline CDR1 is SGHAT and CDR2 is FQNNGV. Written as DNA, the CDR3 is TGTGCCAGCAGCTTCCCGGGACAGGGGGCAGGGGAGCAGTACTTC. Encoded protein: CASSFPGQGAGEQYF.

This rearrangement joins TRBV6-4 to TRBJ1-5; D is perhaps TRBD1 (6 bases). Germline assignment: CDR1 MRHNA and CDR2 SNTAGT. Trimming stripped 3 bases from V and 6 bases from J, with 15 bases between. The CDR3 extends over 15 amino acids. CDR3 region: CASSEFGGQGQPQHF. The CDR3 DNA sequence: TGTGCCAGCAGTGAGTTTGGGGGCCAGGGTCAGCCCCAGCATTTT.

The rearrangement links TRBV6-6 to TRBJ2-5; 11 bases agree with TRBD1. The germline CDR1 and CDR2 sequences are MNHNY and SVGAGI (reference sequence). The CDR3 spans 12 residues. V dropped 8 bases and J dropped 4; count of bases not matched to a gene: 0. CDR3 amino acids: CASGQGAETQYF. The CDR3 DNA sequence: TGTGCCAGCGGACAGGGGGCAGAGACCCAGTACTTC.

The chain carries TRBV5-1 and TRBJ2-2; D is perhaps TRBD1 (5 bases). Between the trimmed V and J ends, which lost 0 bases and 0 bases, there was a span of 15 bases. Germline V gives CDR1 SGHRS, CDR2 YFSETQ. The CDR3 is 18 amino acids. CDR3 residues: CASSLAYQGSSNTGELFF. The CDR3 nucleotides read TGCGCCAGCAGCTTGGCCTATCAGGGTAGTTCGAACACCGGGGAGCTGTTTTTT.

The rearrangement links TRBV7-8 to TRBJ2-1; D possibly corresponds to TRBD1 (6 bases). Per germline, CDR1 SGHVS and CDR2 FQNEAQ. V lost 0 bases, J lost 4 bases, and 13 bases lay in between. CDR3 length: 16 residues. The CDR3 reads CASSLADRTVYNEQFF. As DNA, the CDR3 is TGTGCCAGCAGCTTAGCCGATCGGACAGTTTACAATGAGCAGTTCTTC.

This chain uses TRBV25-1 with TRBJ2-1; 7 positions match TRBD1. CDR3 length: 14 amino acids. V lost 8 bases to trimming and J lost 1 base; unmatched junction nucleotides: 5. The germline CDR1 and CDR2 sequences are MGHDK and SYGVNS. The CDR3 region has the DNA TGTGCCAGCGGAAGGGGGCGGTCCTACAATGAGCAGTTCTTC. Protein sequence: CASGRGRSYNEQFF.

V gene TRBV5-4 combines with J gene TRBJ2-7, with a weak D call TRBD2 (6 bases). Germline V lookup: CDR1 SGHNT, CDR2 YYREEE (reference sequence). The CDR3 sequence is 12 residues long. With 4 bases removed from V and 3 bases from J, the gap between germline ends came to 8 bases. CDR3 sequence reads: CASSPGGYEQYF. The CDR3 coding sequence is TGTGCCAGCAGCCCCGGGGGCTACGAGCAGTACTTC. Filled out from reference TRBV5-4 and TRBJ2-7, the complete variable domain reads ETGVTQSPTHLIKTRGQQVTLRCSSQSGHNTVSWYQQALGQGPQFIFQYYREEENGRGNFPPRFSGLQFPNYSSELNVNALELDDSALYLCASSPGGYEQYFGPGTRLTVT.

The chain carries TRBV6-4 and TRBJ1-4; TRBD1 might be the D (6 bases). Trimming left V 6 bases short and J 6 bases short, with 14 bases between. The length of the CDR3 is 14 residues. Germline assignment: CDR1 MRHNA and CDR2 SNTAGT. The CDR3 bases are TGTGCCAGCAGAAACAGGGACGGAGATGAAAAACTGTTTTTT. This codes for CASRNRDGDEKLFF.

In this sample, this clone turned up a few times. The chain couples TRBV7-9 to TRBJ1-2; no clear D gene. This CDR3 contains 13 residues. Germline V gives CDR1 SEHNR, CDR2 FQNEAQ (reference sequence). V lost 3 bases and J lost 1, with 6 bases in between. The CDR3 spells CASSFAGNYGYTF. The CDR3 DNA reads TGTGCCAGCAGCTTTGCCGGTAACTATGGCTACACCTTC.

This chain's CDR3 is CASRRGLSYEQYF. CDR3 in DNA: TGTGCCAGCAGGAGGGGACTGTCCTACGAGCAGTACTTC. This chain links TRBV2 with TRBJ2-7; possible D gene TRBD2, 6 bases. CDR3 size: 13 residues. The germline gives CDR1 SNHLY, CDR2 FYNNEI. The germline V and J ends were trimmed by 6 bases and 1 base, with 10 bases remaining between them.

The chain uses TRBV2 and TRBJ2-2; no clear D. CDR1 and CDR2 from the germline V gene are SNHLY and FYNNEI. There are 13 residues in the CDR3. Deletions cut 6 bases from V and 3 bases from J, with 8 bases between. CDR3 coding DNA: TGTGCCAGCAGCGCTTGGCACACCGGGGAGCTGTTTTTT. This translates into CASSAWHTGELFF.

CDR3: CASSIRTGTKNIQYF. As DNA, the CDR3 is TGTGCCAGTAGTATAAGGACTGGGACCAAAAACATTCAGTACTTC. The rearrangement uses TRBV19 and TRBJ2-4; TRBD2 is a possible D gene (5 bases). The CDR3 runs to 15 residues. Per germline, CDR1 LNHDA and CDR2 SQIVND (reference sequence). The V end lost 2 bases, the J end lost 2 bases, and 10 bases lay between the germline ends.

The chain has TRBV6-1 and TRBJ2-5; D perhaps matches TRBD2 (6 bases). The CDR3 consists of 14 residues. Trimming stripped 4 bases from V and 3 bases from J, with 12 bases between. Germline lookup yields CDR1 MNHNS and CDR2 SASEGT. The CDR3 sequence is CASSVSGEEETQYF. The CDR3 region has the DNA TGTGCCAGCAGTGTGTCGGGGGAAGAAGAGACCCAGTACTTC.

V gene TRBV5-4 combines with J gene TRBJ2-2; weak D call: TRBD2 (6 bases). The V gene's germline CDR1 is SGHNT and CDR2 YYREEE (reference sequence). This CDR3 has 15 amino acids. Trimming stripped 0 bases from V and 0 bases from J, with 6 bases between. The CDR3 nucleotides are TGTGCCAGCAGCTTGGAGCGGGCGAACACCGGGGAGCTGTTTTTT. Its translation: CASSLERANTGELFF.